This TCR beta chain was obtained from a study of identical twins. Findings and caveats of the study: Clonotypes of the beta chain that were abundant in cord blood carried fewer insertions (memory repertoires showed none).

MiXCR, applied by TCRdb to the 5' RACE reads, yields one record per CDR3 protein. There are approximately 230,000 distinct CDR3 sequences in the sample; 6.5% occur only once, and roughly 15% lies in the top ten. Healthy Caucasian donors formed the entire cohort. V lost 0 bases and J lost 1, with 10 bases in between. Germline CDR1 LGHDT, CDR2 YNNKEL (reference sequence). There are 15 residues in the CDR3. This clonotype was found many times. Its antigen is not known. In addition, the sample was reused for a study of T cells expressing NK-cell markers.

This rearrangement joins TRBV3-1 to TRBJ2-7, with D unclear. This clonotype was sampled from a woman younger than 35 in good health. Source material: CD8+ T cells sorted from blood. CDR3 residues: CASSQDFTLSYEQYF. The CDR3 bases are TGTGCCAGCAGCCAAGATTTTACTTTGTCCTACGAGCAGTACTTC.